One and the same sample provided the 10 T cell receptor beta chains below, sequenced in a study of identical twins. TCRdb redid the calling of the 5' RACE reads with MiXCR, one entry per CDR3 protein. The sample lists more than 1.5 million distinct CDR3 sequences, roughly a third seen once, with about 0.27% in the top ten. Source material: cord blood. The receptors derive from a newborn girl in good health.

The V and J genes are TRBV5-5 and TRBJ1-1; 7 positions agree with TRBD1. V was clipped by 4 bases and J by 4 bases; unmatched bases: 10. CDR3 length: 15 residues. CDR1 is SGHKS and CDR2 is YYEKEE in the germline V gene (reference sequence). The CDR3 bases are TGTGCCAGCAGCCTACTAGGGGGCGCGGTCACTGAAGCTTTCTTT. This codes for CASSLLGGAVTEAFF.

This clonotype occurred a few times. V and J are TRBV6-6 and TRBJ2-7; tentatively, D is TRBD1 (6 bases). V lost 6 bases and J 1 base, leaving 19 bases between the germline ends. Germline V gene data show CDR1 as MNHNY and CDR2 as SVGAGI (reference sequence). CDR3 length equals 16 residues. The CDR3 spells CASRTPTGTGSYEQYF. The CDR3, as DNA: TGTGCCAGCAGGACTCCTACAGGGACGGGATCCTACGAGCAGTACTTC.

The chain has TRBV7-2 and TRBJ2-3; 13 nucleotides agree with TRBD2. Looked up from germline, CDR1 is SGHTA and CDR2 is FQGNSA. V lost 2 bases and J lost 4; bases outside the gene matches: 3. The CDR3 length is 16 residues. The CDR3 nucleotides read TGTGCCAGCAGCTTAACTAGCGGGAGGGCCCCAGATACGCAGTATTTT. This sequence encodes CASSLTSGRAPDTQYF.

This clonotype was observed a few times. The chain carries TRBV3-1 and TRBJ1-2; D unclear. The V gene's germline CDR1 is LGHDT and CDR2 YNNKEL (reference sequence). The CDR3 has 17 residues. V was trimmed by 0 bases and J by 4 bases, leaving 18 bases between them. CDR3 nucleotide sequence: TGTGCCAGCAGCCAAGATCTTCGAACCCAACGGGGCTATGGCTACACCTTC. This codes for CASSQDLRTQRGYGYTF.

In its sample, this clonotype was seen a few times. The J gene is TRBJ2-7, the V gene TRBV20-1; D possibly corresponds to TRBD2 (5 bases). CDR1 is DFQATT, CDR2 SNEGSKA, per germline (reference sequence). This CDR3 comprises 12 residues. V was shortened by 6 bases and J by 3 bases, with 12 bases between the two germline ends. CDR3: CSAIPAGYEQYF. The CDR3 nucleotides read TGCAGTGCGATCCCGGCGGGCTACGAGCAGTACTTC.

The V and J genes are TRBV6-6 and TRBJ2-4; TRBD2 agrees at 8 bases. V gave up 5 bases and J gave up 4 bases; unmatched junction bases: 7. The length of the CDR3 is 15 residues. The germline V gene has CDR1 MNHNY and CDR2 SVGAGI (reference sequence). The CDR3 sequence is CASSTTGGGKNIQYF. In DNA, the CDR3 is TGTGCCAGCAGTACGACTGGCGGGGGGAAAAACATTCAGTACTTC.

This sequence joins TRBV21-1 and TRBJ1-1; TRBD1, as called in the table, went unchecked against the DNA. TRBV21-1 is deemed a pseudogene. CDR3 length: 13 amino acids. The CDR3 DNA is TGTGCCAGCACCCGGGACAGGGGAGTTGAAGCTTTCTTT. Translated: CASTRDRGVEAFF.

In this sample, this clonotype turned up many times. This sequence joins TRBV2 and TRBJ1-2; D is perhaps TRBD1 (6 bases). V was trimmed by 8 bases and J by 1 base, leaving 14 bases between them. The germline CDR1 and CDR2 sequences are SNHLY and FYNNEI. This CDR3 has 14 residues. CDR3 loop: CASQTQGGNYGYTF. The CDR3 coding sequence is TGTGCCAGCCAAACCCAAGGGGGTAACTATGGCTACACCTTC. The full variable domain, in which reference TRBV2 and TRBJ1-2 provide the parts outside the CDR3, is EPEVTQTPSHQVTQMGQEVILRCVPISNHLYFYWYRQILGQKVEFLVSFYNNEISEKSEIFDDQFSVERPDGSNFTLKIRSTKLEDSAMYFCASQTQGGNYGYTFGSGTRLTVV.

This clonotype occurred a few times. The rearrangement links TRBV6-1 to TRBJ1-3; D is uncertain. CDR1 and CDR2 from the germline V gene are MNHNS and SASEGT. V gave up 6 bases and J gave up 3 bases, with 12 bases separating them. The CDR3 covers 14 residues. CDR3 coding DNA: TGTGCCAGCAGCCGATGGATTCTTGGAAACACCATATATTTT. Translated: CASSRWILGNTIYF.

The chain recombines TRBV20-1 with TRBJ2-6; 8 bases are a match to TRBD1. After removal of 0 bases from V and 1 base from J, the junction contained 5 bases not matched to a gene. Germline V gives CDR1 DFQATT, CDR2 SNEGSKA (reference sequence). The CDR3 runs to 17 residues. The CDR3 coding sequence is TGCAGTGCTAGAGATGGGACAGGCTTTTCTGGGGCCAACGTCCTGACTTTC. Translating it yields CSARDGTGFSGANVLTF.